The T cell receptor (beta chain) under discussion was sequenced for a study of blood T cell repertoires in COVID-19. Sequencing was performed with immunoSEQ multiplex PCR; in TCRdb, only in-frame clones are kept and a portion is missing. Of 95,000 to 150,000 clones listed, about nine tenths are singletons. This CDR3 has 14 amino acids. J was trimmed by 3 bases and V by 4 bases; bases with no gene match: 6. CDR1 is MNHEY and CDR2 is SVGEGT in the germline V gene. This clonotype was sampled from a middle-aged man with acute or convalescent COVID-19. Sample: peripheral blood. This chain links TRBV6-2 or TRBV6-3 with TRBJ2-7, with 7 positions matching TRBD1. CDR3 sequence: CASSWTGGRYEQYF. As DNA, the CDR3 is TGTGCCAGCAGTTGGACAGGCGGGCGCTACGAGCAGTACTTC.